This entry features one TCR beta chain sequence. It was with 60 Vbeta and 13 Jbeta primers that the PCR ran. Libraries were prepared by immunoSEQ multiplex PCR; TCRdb keeps only in-frame clonotypes and omits some of them. The sample records under 130,000 clones, 60% to 70% being singletons. This CDR3 has 16 amino acids. V lost 3 bases and J 2 bases, leaving 18 bases between the germline ends. Germline-derived CDR1 and CDR2 are SGHDT and YYEEEE. The data are from a study of cytomegalovirus exposure and HLA in healthy donors. The clonotype comes from a man aged 25 to 40 in good health and CMV-seropositive. The chain joins TRBV5-6 to TRBJ2-7; D is undetermined. Sequencing used PBMCs. The chain's CDR3 is CASSSPLEVATYEQYF. CDR3 nucleotides: TGTGCCAGCAGCTCCCCCCTTGAGGTCGCTACCTACGAGCAGTACTTC. The full variable domain, its missing parts supplied by reference TRBV5-6 and TRBJ2-7, is DAGVTQSPTHLIKTRGQQVTLRCSPKSGHDTVSWYQQALGQGPQFIFQYYEEEERQRGNFPDRFSGHQFPNYSSELNVNALLLGDSALYLCASSSPLEVATYEQYFGPGTRLTVT.